The clone carrying this T cell receptor beta chain has a count of ten or more. Its antigen is not identified. Unmatched junction bases numbered 2, after V lost 0 bases and J lost 4 bases. The CDR3 consists of 16 residues. In germline, CDR1 is MNHNY, CDR2 SVGAGI (reference sequence). The TCR beta CDR3 regions underwent amplification using RNA transcripts as the source. RT-PCR in the first round (using the HTBI primer set) targeted the TCR CDR3. TCRdb reprocessed the multiplex PCR reads with MiXCR, giving one entry per CDR3 protein. Of approximately 210,000 distinct CDR3 sequences detected, 15% to 20% appear once; the ten largest clones hold approximately 50%. The data were obtained in a study of T cells in Graves' hyperthyroidism and ophthalmopathy. Study-level points and caveats: Also found in blood were most expanded thyroid clonotypes above 0.001.

The PBMCs were taken from less than 11 ml of fresh peripheral blood. Sample: blood. The chain employs TRBV6-6 and TRBJ2-7; 14 bases are shared with TRBD2. This sequence was found in a man between 45 and 60 years old with Graves' hyperthyroidism. CDR3 sequence: CASSYSGLAGGYEQYF. Here the CDR3 DNA reads TGTGCCAGCAGTTACTCTGGACTAGCGGGAGGATACGAGCAGTACTTC.